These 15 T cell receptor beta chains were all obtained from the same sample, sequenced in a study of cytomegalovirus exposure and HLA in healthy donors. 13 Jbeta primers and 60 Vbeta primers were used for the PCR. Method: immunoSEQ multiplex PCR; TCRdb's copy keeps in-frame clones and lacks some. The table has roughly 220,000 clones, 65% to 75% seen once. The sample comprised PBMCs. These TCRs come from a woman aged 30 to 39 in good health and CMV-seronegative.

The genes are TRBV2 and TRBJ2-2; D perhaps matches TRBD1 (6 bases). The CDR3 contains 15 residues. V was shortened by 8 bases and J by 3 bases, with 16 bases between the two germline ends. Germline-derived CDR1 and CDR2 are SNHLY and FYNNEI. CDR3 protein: CASALWTAYTGELFF. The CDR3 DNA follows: TGTGCCAGCGCGCTTTGGACAGCTTACACCGGGGAGCTGTTTTTT.

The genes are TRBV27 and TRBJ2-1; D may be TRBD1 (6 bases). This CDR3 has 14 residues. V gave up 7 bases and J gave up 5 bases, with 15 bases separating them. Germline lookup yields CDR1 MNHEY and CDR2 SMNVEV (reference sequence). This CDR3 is CASTLTGPHNEQFF. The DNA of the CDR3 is TGTGCCAGCACCTTGACAGGTCCACACAATGAGCAGTTCTTC.

The CDR3 bases are TGTGCCAGCAGTGGACAGGGCACAGATACGCAGTATTTT. Its translation: CASSGQGTDTQYF. The chain joins TRBV2 to TRBJ2-3, with D tentatively TRBD1 (6 bases). The CDR3 runs 13 residues. V lost 4 bases and J lost 1, with 6 bases in between. Per germline, CDR1 SNHLY and CDR2 FYNNEI.

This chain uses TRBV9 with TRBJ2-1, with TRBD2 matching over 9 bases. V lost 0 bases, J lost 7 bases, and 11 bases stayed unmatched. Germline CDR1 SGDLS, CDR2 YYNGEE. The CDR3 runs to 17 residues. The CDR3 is CASSVATGGRAGNEQFF. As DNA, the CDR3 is TGTGCCAGCAGCGTAGCTACCGGCGGGAGGGCGGGAAATGAGCAGTTCTTC.

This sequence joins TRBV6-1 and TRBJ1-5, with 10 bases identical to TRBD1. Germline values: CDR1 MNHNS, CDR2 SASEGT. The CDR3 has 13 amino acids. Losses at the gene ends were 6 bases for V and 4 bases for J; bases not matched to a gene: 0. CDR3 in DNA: TGTGCCAGCAGGGACAGGGGGAATCAGCCCCAGCATTTT. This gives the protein CASRDRGNQPQHF.

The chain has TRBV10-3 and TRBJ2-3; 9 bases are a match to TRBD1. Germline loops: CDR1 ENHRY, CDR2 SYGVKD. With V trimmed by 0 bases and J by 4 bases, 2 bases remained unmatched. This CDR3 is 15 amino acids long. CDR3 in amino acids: CAISESRQGADTQYF. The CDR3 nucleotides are TGTGCCATCAGTGAGTCGCGACAGGGGGCAGATACGCAGTATTTT.

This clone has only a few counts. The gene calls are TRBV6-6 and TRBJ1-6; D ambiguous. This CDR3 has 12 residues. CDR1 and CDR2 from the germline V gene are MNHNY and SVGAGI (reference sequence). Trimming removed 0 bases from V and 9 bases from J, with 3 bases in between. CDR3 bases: TGTGCCAGCAGTTACTCGAGTTCACCCCTCCACTTT. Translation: CASSYSSSPLHF.

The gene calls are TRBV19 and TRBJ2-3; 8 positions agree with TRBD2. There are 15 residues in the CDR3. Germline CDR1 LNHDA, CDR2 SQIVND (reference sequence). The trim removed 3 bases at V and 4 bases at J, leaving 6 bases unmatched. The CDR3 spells CASSIGAGEADTQYF. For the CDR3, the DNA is TGTGCCAGTAGTATTGGAGCGGGGGAGGCAGATACGCAGTATTTT. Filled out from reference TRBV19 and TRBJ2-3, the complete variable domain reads DGGITQSPKYLFRKEGQNVTLSCEQNLNHDAMYWYRQDPGQGLRLIYYSQIVNDFQKGDIAEGYSVSREKKESFPLTVTSAQKNPTAFYLCASSIGAGEADTQYFGPGTRLTVL.

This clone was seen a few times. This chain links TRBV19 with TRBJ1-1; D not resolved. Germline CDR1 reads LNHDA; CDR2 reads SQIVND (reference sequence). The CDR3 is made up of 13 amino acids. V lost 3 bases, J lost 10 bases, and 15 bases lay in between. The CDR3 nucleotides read TGTGCCAGTAGTATCGGTGACGAGCTAGGAGCTTTCTTT. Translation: CASSIGDELGAFF.

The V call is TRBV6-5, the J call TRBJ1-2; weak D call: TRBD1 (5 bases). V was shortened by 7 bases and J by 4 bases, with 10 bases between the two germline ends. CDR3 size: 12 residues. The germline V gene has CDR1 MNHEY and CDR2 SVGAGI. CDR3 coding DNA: TGTGCCAGCACCCCTCAGGGCTATGGCTACACCTTC. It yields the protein CASTPQGYGYTF.

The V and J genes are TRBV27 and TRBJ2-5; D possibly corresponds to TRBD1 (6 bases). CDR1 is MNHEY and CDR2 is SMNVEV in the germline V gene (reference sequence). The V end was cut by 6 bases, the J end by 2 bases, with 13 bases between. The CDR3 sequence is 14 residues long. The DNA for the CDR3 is TGTGCCAGCAGCAGGGGAGCAGGTCAAGAGACCCAGTACTTC. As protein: CASSRGAGQETQYF.

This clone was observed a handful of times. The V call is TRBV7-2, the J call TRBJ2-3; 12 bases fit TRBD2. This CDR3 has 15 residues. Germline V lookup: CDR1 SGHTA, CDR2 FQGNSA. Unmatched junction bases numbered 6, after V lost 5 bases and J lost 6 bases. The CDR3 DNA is TGTGCCAGCAGCCAGACTAGCGGGAGTTTTGATACGCAGTATTTT. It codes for CASSQTSGSFDTQYF.

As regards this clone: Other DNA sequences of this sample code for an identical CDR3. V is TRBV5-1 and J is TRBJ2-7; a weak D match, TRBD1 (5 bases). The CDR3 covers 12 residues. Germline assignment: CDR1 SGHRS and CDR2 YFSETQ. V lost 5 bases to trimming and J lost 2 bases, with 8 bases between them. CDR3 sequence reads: CASRDTAYEQYF. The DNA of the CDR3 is TGCGCCAGCAGGGACACAGCCTACGAGCAGTACTTC.

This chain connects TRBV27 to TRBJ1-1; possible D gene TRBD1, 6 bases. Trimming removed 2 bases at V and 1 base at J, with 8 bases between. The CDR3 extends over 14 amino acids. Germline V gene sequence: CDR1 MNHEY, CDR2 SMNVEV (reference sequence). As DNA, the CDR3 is TGTGCCAGCAGTTTAATAGGGGGGAACACTGAAGCTTTCTTT. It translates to CASSLIGGNTEAFF.

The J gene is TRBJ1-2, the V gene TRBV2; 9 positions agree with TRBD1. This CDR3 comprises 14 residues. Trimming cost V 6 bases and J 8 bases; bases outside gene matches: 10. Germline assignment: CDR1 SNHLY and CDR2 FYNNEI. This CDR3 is CASSSTDRGPGYTF. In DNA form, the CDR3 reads TGTGCCAGCAGCTCAACGGACAGGGGTCCCGGCTACACCTTC.